This record covers a single TCR beta chain. This clone has only a few counts. Its binding antigen is unknown. Qualities for individual bases were not recorded, and no much larger clone is one base off. The entire isolated RNA was reverse transcribed using the High Capacity cDNA Reverse Transcription Kit, and thus expressed TCRB transcripts were sequenced. Deep immunoSEQ sequencing was applied to naive, central memory and regulatory T cell samples, giving an average of approximately 3.8 million total reads per sample. After sorted cells were lysed in RLT buffer, RNA was extracted with DNase-treated RNeasy Micro or Mini kits, with the choice depending on cell number. Each cell subset was processed separately to prevent cross-contamination, with patient and healthy donor samples processed together. The immunoSEQ multiplex PCR was used to amplify TCRB sequences from cDNA, generating 87-bp fragments that spanned the CDR3 region. Sequencing of the amplicons was done on the Illumina HiSeq platform. The authors' analysis ran thus. Synthetic template baselines were used to correct PCR bias computationally, reads within Hamming distance 2 were collapsed together, and singletons that could not be merged were discarded. Reads were aligned against IMGT so that V, D and J genes, CDR3 length and insertions or deletions at six rearrangement sites could be assigned. Within each subset, clonotype counts were normalized to sorted cell number, and only after that were true diversity and Gini coefficients computed with the tcR R package. Repertoire sharing was quantified using the overlap coefficient calculated on TCRB nucleotide sequences. Out-of-frame TCRB sequences from naive cells were analyzed to stand in for the pre-selection repertoire. TCRdb took over this immuneACCESS table, retaining in-frame rearrangements with V and J assigned. Such tables are incomplete; in checked studies, under half of the missing clones stem from an unresolved V gene, and the remainder is unexplained. V and J calls and clone size follow that table, whereas D and trimming were derived from the DNA. The sample table holds 400,000 to 450,000 clones, of which roughly 14% were seen once. Clones ranked in the top ten supply 0.03% to 0.04% of the sample.

This sample was taken from a study of beta chain features in type 1 diabetes (dated by TCRdb to 2017 to 2018). For context, the study as a whole: No differences in mean age, gender distribution, total cell number or subset yield were found between patients and healthy donors. Across all samples, 107,917,701 sorted cells were examined, and cell number per subset correlated strongly with RNA yield. In the study, recently diagnosed type 1 diabetes patients and matched healthy donors were compared on the TCRB repertoires of their sorted circulating CD4+ T cell subsets. Regulatory and stem cell-like memory subsets were obtained from only 8 patients and about 8 healthy donors, while naive and central memory subsets were obtained from all 30 or so donors.

A single peripheral blood draw of about 116 mL on average was collected from each donor into heparinised tubes. A BD FACSAria II was used to sort naive, central memory, regulatory and stem cell-like memory CD4+ T cells with a panel that included CD45RO, CCR7, CD25, CD127, CD95 and CD27. All sorted populations exceeded 95% purity. PBMCs were separated immediately by Lymphoprep density gradient centrifugation and were stained directly, without being cultured. So that batch effects would be minimized, each experiment stained and sorted samples in pairs, pairing one healthy donor with one patient. Measured from the cysteine to the valine, the CDR3 is 11 residues long. Only CDR3 DNA remains: 33 bases, in frame from the first base. The germline V gene (reference sequence) gives CDR1 as DFQATT and CDR2 as SNEGSKA. V sheds 0 bases and J sheds 8 bases, leaving 8 bases between their ends. Findings and caveats that apply to the study as a whole: In all four CD4+ subsets, TCRB CDR3 length was moderately but significantly shorter in type 1 diabetes patients. Naive, central memory and regulatory TCRB repertoires appeared to be more alike among patients than among healthy donors. Only small numbers of individuals were included in the HLA sub-analyses, which left unresolved whether HLA type had any influence on TCRB rearrangement. Patients with type 1 diabetes made fewer insertions and deleted more nucleotides at VDJ recombination sites, implying thymic rearrangement abnormalities. PCR may preferentially amplify shorter templates, but because patient and control samples were amplified and corrected together, any resulting skew would affect both groups equally. Sequencing cDNA rather than genomic DNA could over-represent highly expressing activated cells, although activation and CD3 levels did not differ between groups.

Material for sequencing was naive CD4+ T cells from blood. The sample's cell subset or site label is to be understood as: true naive CD4+ T cells. The receptor was isolated from a man aged 25-40 years in good health. The sequence links TRBV20-1 to TRBJ2-7; a weak D assignment points to TRBD1 (5 bases agree). In nucleotide form, the sequence is TGCAGTGCTAGAGATCGGACAAAGCAGTACGTC. Its protein is CSARDRTKQYV.